These 5 T cell receptor beta chains originate from one sample sequenced in a study of cytomegalovirus exposure and HLA in healthy donors. In the PCR, 60 Vbeta and 13 Jbeta primers were used. Assay: immunoSEQ multiplex PCR; the TCRdb copy retains only in-frame clones and omits some. The data hold 130,000 or so clones, with more than 60% observed a single time. The sample was PBMCs. These receptors came from a female donor in good health and CMV-seronegative.

This chain uses TRBV19 with TRBJ1-1; D remains ambiguous. The CDR3 spans 13 residues. Germline V CDR1 and CDR2: LNHDA, SQIVND (reference sequence). The ends were cut back, 5 bases at V and 10 bases at J, with 17 bases in the middle. In DNA, the CDR3 is TGTGCCAGTAGTGTGGATCCCCGGGGTCGAGCTTTCTTT. It yields the protein CASSVDPRGRAFF.

The CDR3 sequence: CASSFPKGFGETQYF. CDR3 coding DNA: TGTGCCAGCAGTTTCCCAAAGGGGTTCGGAGAGACCCAGTACTTC. This sequence joins TRBV28 and TRBJ2-5; perhaps TRBD1 as D (5 bases). The germline CDR1 and CDR2 sequences are MDHEN and SYDVKM. V lost 3 bases to trimming and J lost 4 bases, with 15 bases between them. The CDR3 loop spans 15 amino acids.

The rearrangement links TRBV19 to TRBJ2-5; 8 bases line up with TRBD1. Germline values: CDR1 LNHDA, CDR2 SQIVND (reference sequence). The CDR3 is 16 residues long. Unmatched junction bases numbered 14, after V lost 6 bases and J lost 5 bases. CDR3 sequence (DNA): TGTGCCAGTAGCCGAGACCGGACAGGGCGGGCGGAGACCCAGTACTTC. Protein: CASSRDRTGRAETQYF.

CDR3 protein: CASSMYAETQYF. CDR3 bases: TGTGCCAGCAGCATGTATGCGGAGACCCAGTACTTC. V gene TRBV11-1 combines with J gene TRBJ2-5; no reliable D call. From germline, CDR1 is SGHAT and CDR2 FQDESV (reference sequence). Between the trimmed V and J ends, which lost 5 bases and 5 bases, there was a span of 9 bases. This CDR3 region has 12 residues.

The chain joins TRBV18 to TRBJ1-5; TRBD1 aligns across 7 bases. CDR3 length equals 15 residues. J lost 1 base, V lost 6 bases, and 6 bases had no gene match. The germline V gene has CDR1 KGHSH and CDR2 LQKENI. The CDR3 DNA sequence: TGTGCCAGCTCGCCCGGGACAGAAAGCAATCAGCCCCAGCATTTT. Protein: CASSPGTESNQPQHF.